The clone carrying this T cell receptor beta chain showed up just once. The junction departs from germline at one end; a sequencing error may be responsible. This entry comes from a study of cytomegalovirus exposure and HLA in healthy donors. Use of 60 Vbeta and 13 Jbeta primers characterized the PCR. Repertoires were generated with immunoSEQ multiplex PCR, while TCRdb's copy carries only in-frame clones and drops some. This table holds approximately 220,000 clones, nearly 80% found once. The CDR3 runs to 12 residues. The germline V gene encodes CDR1 MNHEY and CDR2 SVGAGI. Source material: PBMCs. The sequence was obtained from a male donor in good health and CMV-seronegative. This chain links TRBV6-5 with TRBJ1-1; 8 bases match TRBD1. The CDR3 DNA follows: TGTGCCAGCAGAAACGGACAGGGTATAGTCCGCTTT. Encoded protein: CASRNGQGIVRF.